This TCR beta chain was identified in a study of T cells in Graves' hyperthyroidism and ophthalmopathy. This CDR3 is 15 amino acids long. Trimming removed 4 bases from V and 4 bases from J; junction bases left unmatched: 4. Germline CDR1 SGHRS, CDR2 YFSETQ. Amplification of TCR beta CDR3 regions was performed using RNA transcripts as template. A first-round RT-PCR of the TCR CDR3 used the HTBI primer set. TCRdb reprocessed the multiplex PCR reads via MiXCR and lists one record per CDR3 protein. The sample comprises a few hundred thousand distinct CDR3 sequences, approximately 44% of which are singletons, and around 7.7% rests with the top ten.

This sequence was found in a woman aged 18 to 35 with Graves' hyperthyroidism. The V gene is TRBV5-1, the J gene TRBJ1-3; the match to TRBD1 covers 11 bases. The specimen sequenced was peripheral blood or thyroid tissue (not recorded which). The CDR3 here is CASSGQGARGNTIYF. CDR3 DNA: TGCGCCAGCAGCGGACAGGGGGCGCGAGGAAACACCATATATTTT.